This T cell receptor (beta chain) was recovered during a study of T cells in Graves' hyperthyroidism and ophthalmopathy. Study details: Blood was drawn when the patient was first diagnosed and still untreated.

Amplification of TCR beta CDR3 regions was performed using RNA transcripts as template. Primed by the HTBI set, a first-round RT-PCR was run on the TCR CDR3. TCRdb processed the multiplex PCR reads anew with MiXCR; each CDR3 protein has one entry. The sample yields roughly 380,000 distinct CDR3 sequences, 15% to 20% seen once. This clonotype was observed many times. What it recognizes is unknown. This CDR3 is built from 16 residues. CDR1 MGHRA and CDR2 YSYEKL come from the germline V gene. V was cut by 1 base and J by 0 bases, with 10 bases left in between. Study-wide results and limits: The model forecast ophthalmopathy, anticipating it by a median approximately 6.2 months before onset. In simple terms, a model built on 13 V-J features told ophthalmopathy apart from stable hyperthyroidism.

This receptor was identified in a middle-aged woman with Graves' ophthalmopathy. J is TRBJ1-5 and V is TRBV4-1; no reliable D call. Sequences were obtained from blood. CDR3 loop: CASSQVFGYSNQPQHF. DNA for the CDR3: TGCGCCAGCAGCCAAGTTTTTGGATATAGCAATCAGCCCCAGCATTTT.